This TCR beta chain appears in the sequencing data of a study of blood T cells in healthy people across ages. Study-wide background: Every two T cells gave about one barcoded beta molecule via template switching.

A second PCR of 7 to 11 cycles used a sample-barcoded 5' primer and a J-beta primer mix. TCRdb analysed the 5' RACE reads with MiXCR anew, one entry per CDR3 protein. Of about 970,000 distinct CDR3 sequences listed, around 54% are singletons. Between the trimmed V and J ends, which lost 2 bases and 5 bases, there was a span of 10 bases. In germline, CDR1 is SGHTA, CDR2 FQGNSA. The length of the CDR3 is 14 residues. The J gene is TRBJ2-1, the V gene TRBV7-2; D is unclear. The TCR sequence derives from a woman aged 60-70 years in good health. The source material was blood. In nucleotides, the CDR3 is TGTGCCAGCAGCTTAATCCTATCCAACAATGAGCAGTTCTTC. This translates into CASSLILSNNEQFF.